These T cell receptor beta chains were read from a single sample in a study of blood T cell repertoires in COVID-19. The repertoire was sequenced with immunoSEQ multiplex PCR; TCRdb's copy has only in-frame clones and lacks some. This table holds approximately 200,000 clones, 65% to 90% found once. The specimen was peripheral blood. The origin of the receptors is a man aged 50 to 59 with acute or convalescent COVID-19. The CDR3 runs from the conserved cysteine through the conserved F or W.

j_call v_call cdr3_length cdr3_aa
TRBJ1-5 TRBV5-5 15 CASSLEQGFNQPQHF
TRBJ1-5 TRBV2 15 CASSKQGAGNQPQHF
TRBJ1-2 TRBV14 13 CASSQGRTAGYTF
TRBJ1-1 TRBV14 16 CASSPLSRGTNTEAFF
TRBJ1-1 TRBV7-8 13 CASSLVDRSEAFF
TRBJ2-5 TRBV7-9 14 CASSIRTGQETQYF
TRBJ2-5 TRBV11-2 13 CASSFAGAETQYF
TRBJ1-5 TRBV6-6 12 CASSPPDQPQHF
TRBJ2-1 TRBV6-1 18 CASSEVGSTLALYNEQFF
TRBJ2-7 TRBV5-1 14 CASSLVVSSYEQYF
TRBJ2-3 TRBV25-1 12 CASISQGDTQYF
TRBJ2-5 TRBV6-5 15 CASSPTSGGWETQYF
TRBJ2-5 TRBV11-3 15 CASSHTGHPKETQYF
TRBJ1-6 TRBV11-1 16 CASSAGQGAHNSPLHF
TRBJ2-1 TRBV6-5 12 CASNSSGAGQFF
TRBJ2-3 TRBV11-2 13 CASSLGDLRTQYF
TRBJ1-6 TRBV19 17 CASRSPPGNRIYSPLHF
TRBJ1-4 TRBV19 14 CASSRQATNEKLFF
TRBJ1-2 TRBV30 14 CAWNTGPGYYGYTF
TRBJ1-6 TRBV6-6 16 CASSSQAGVGPSPLHF
TRBJ1-1 TRBV2 15 CASRQQGEMNTEAFF
TRBJ1-2 TRBV5-6 13 CASRGSFIRGYTF
TRBJ2-4 TRBV2 13 CASSDRQGNIQYF
TRBJ2-4 TRBV4-1 17 CASSQPGGQLAKNIQYF
TRBJ2-3 TRBV6-6 17 CASSRSHSGVVTDTQYF
TRBJ1-3 TRBV11-2 13 CASLYSGGNTIYF
TRBJ1-2 TRBV4-2 15 CASSQAGTGTYGYTF
TRBJ2-5 TRBV5-6 16 CASSLAAGPLQETQYF
TRBJ2-1 TRBV5-1 19 CASSLNPSGGFTSYNEQFF
TRBJ1-2 TRBV6-6 12 CASREPNYGYTF
TRBJ1-6 TRBV3-1/TRBV3-2 15 CASSQDGTGLSPLHF
TRBJ1-3 TRBV14 16 CASSQVFPYSGNTIYF
TRBJ2-7 TRBV18 13 CASSPRGNWVQYF
TRBJ1-2 TRBV27 15 CASSSRGLRMRGYTF
TRBJ2-3 TRBV25-1 15 CASSGGPGRTDTQYF
TRBJ2-5 TRBV5-4 13 CASSLDRSETQYF
TRBJ1-2 TRBV7-8 14 CASSLVERNYGYTF
TRBJ2-3 TRBV29-1 20 CSVEGGTSGGAGMFSDTQYF
TRBJ2-5 TRBV3-1/TRBV3-2 15 CASSQVPGVGQTQYF